These 2 T cell receptor beta chains share one sample of origin, sequenced in a study of vaccination and CD4 T cells after COVID-19. These receptors' targets are unknown. Treatment noted: approximately 11-day PBMC culture with coronavirus spike peptide pools or control peptides (ViraFEST assay). With the Oncomine TCR Beta short-read assay, DNA from cultured CD4+ T cells was sequenced. TCRdb ran MiXCR on the PCR reads and lists one entry per CDR3 protein. Of about 1,900 distinct CDR3 sequences in the sample, approximately 68% were seen once. This specimen was CD4+ T cells from blood, cultured in vitro, taken after SARS-CoV-2 vaccination. The receptors shown here come from a human donor who had recovered from COVID-19.

This chain links TRBV27 with TRBJ1-5; no clear D gene. The CDR3 totals 13 residues. Looked up from germline, CDR1 is MNHEY and CDR2 is SMNVEV (reference sequence). The V and J ends lost 4 bases and 6 bases respectively, with 10 bases between them. The CDR3 nucleotides are TGTGCCAGCAGTTCGGCGCGGCTTCAGCCCCAGCATTTT. It translates to CASSSARLQPQHF.

The chain uses TRBV9 and TRBJ2-2, with TRBD2 identical over 9 bases. The length of the CDR3 is 16 residues. The germline V gene has CDR1 SGDLS and CDR2 YYNGEE. Trimming removed 4 bases from V and 4 bases from J; junction bases left unmatched: 8. DNA for the CDR3: TGTGCCAGCAGCCTGATGACTAGCGGAGTCACCGGGGAGCTGTTTTTT. Its translation is CASSLMTSGVTGELFF. The variable domain in full, with the rest retrieved from reference TRBV9 and TRBJ2-2, is DSGVTQTPKHLITATGQRVTLRCSPRSGDLSVYWYQQSLDQGLQFLIQYYNGEERAKGNILERFSAQQFPDLHSELNLSSLELGDSALYFCASSLMTSGVTGELFFGEGSRLTVL.